The 18 T cell receptor beta chains in this list originate from one sample, sequenced in a study of shared clonotypes between healthy human individuals. The data were produced by immunoSEQ multiplex PCR, yet TCRdb's version contains in-frame clones alone and is incomplete. The sample has under 2,000,000 clones; approximately 94% are singletons. Naive-designated CD8 cells lacked CD45RO, were positively enriched for CCR7, and omitted terminally differentiated effector memory CD45RA+ cells. What was sequenced was naive CD8+ T cells sorted from blood. The origin of the receptors is a man younger than 30 in good health.

V usage is TRBV6-5 and J usage is TRBJ2-1, with 8 bases lining up with TRBD1. Looked up from germline, CDR1 is MNHEY and CDR2 is SVGAGI. The junction had 9 bases not matched to a gene; V was cut back by 8 bases and J by 3 bases. The CDR3 runs to 15 residues. In DNA form, the CDR3 reads TGTGCCAGCCTACCCGGACAGGGAGTCTACAATGAGCAGTTCTTC. Translating it yields CASLPGQGVYNEQFF.

The chain is built from TRBV27 and TRBJ2-3, with D possibly matching TRBD2 (7 bases). Per the germline V gene, CDR1 is MNHEY and CDR2 is SMNVEV (reference sequence). Deletions cut 6 bases from V and 4 bases from J, with 20 bases between. The CDR3 loop spans 16 amino acids. As DNA, the CDR3 is TGTGCCAGCAGCCTCTTGGGGGGGCGGGGGCCAGATACGCAGTATTTT. As protein: CASSLLGGRGPDTQYF.

To note about this clone: The same CDR3 can be traced to other DNA sequences in this sample. This chain connects TRBV4-1 to TRBJ1-5; D is unresolved. The CDR3 sequence is 16 residues long. Germline CDR1 MGHRA, CDR2 YSYEKL. V shed 0 bases and J shed 0 bases, with 9 bases lying between them. CDR3 amino acids: CASSQEQTYSNQPQHF. The CDR3 bases are TGCGCCAGCAGCCAAGAACAGACGTATAGCAATCAGCCCCAGCATTTT.

The rearrangement links TRBV7-2 to TRBJ2-1, with 12 bases aligning to TRBD2. Germline CDR1 SGHTA, CDR2 FQGNSA. The CDR3 spans 17 residues. Trimming took 3 bases from V and 1 from J; bases not matched to a gene: 4. The CDR3 DNA sequence: TGTGCCAGCAGCTTCCCACTAGCGGGAGGATCCTACAATGAGCAGTTCTTC. Translated: CASSFPLAGGSYNEQFF.

V usage is TRBV10-1 and J usage is TRBJ2-7; 9 positions agree with TRBD1. Trimming at V came to 5 bases and at J to 3 bases, leaving 2 bases not matched to a gene. The germline CDR1 and CDR2 sequences are WNHNN and SYGVQD (reference sequence). The CDR3 runs to 13 residues. The CDR3 coding sequence is TGCGCCAGCAGTCTGGACAGGGGCTACGAGCAGTACTTC. Protein product: CASSLDRGYEQYF.

The rearrangement uses TRBV11-2 and TRBJ1-1; possibly TRBD1 for D (6 bases). This CDR3 is built from 15 residues. The germline CDR1 and CDR2 sequences are SGHAT and FQNNGV. The V and J ends lost 5 bases and 1 base respectively, with 14 bases between them. The DNA of the CDR3 is TGTGCCAGCAGCGTCACAGGGTGGGGGAACACTGAAGCTTTCTTT. Residues: CASSVTGWGNTEAFF.

Of note for this clone: This same CDR3 is encoded by further DNA sequences in the sample. The rearrangement joins TRBV4-3 to TRBJ2-1; 9 bases are a match to TRBD1. CDR3 length equals 15 residues. Trimming removed 4 bases from V and 2 bases from J; junction bases left unmatched: 3. CDR1 and CDR2 from the germline V gene are LGHNA and YSLEER. CDR3 nucleotide sequence: TGCGCCAGCAGCCCCGGGACAGGGCCCTACAATGAGCAGTTCTTC. Its protein product is CASSPGTGPYNEQFF.

The chain links TRBV9 to TRBJ2-4, with TRBD1 as a possible D gene (5 bases). The V end lost 0 bases, the J end lost 1 base, and 14 bases lay between the germline ends. CDR1 and CDR2 from the germline V gene are SGDLS and YYNGEE. The CDR3 is 17 amino acids. The CDR3 loop is CASSVGDWGLAKNIQYF. CDR3 bases: TGTGCCAGCAGCGTAGGGGATTGGGGCTTGGCCAAAAACATTCAGTACTTC. Supplemented by reference TRBV9 and TRBJ2-4, the full variable domain reads DSGVTQTPKHLITATGQRVTLRCSPRSGDLSVYWYQQSLDQGLQFLIQYYNGEERAKGNILERFSAQQFPDLHSELNLSSLELGDSALYFCASSVGDWGLAKNIQYFGAGTRLSVL.

J is TRBJ2-7 and V is TRBV5-1; possibly TRBD2 for D (6 bases). V was trimmed by 0 bases and J by 4 bases, leaving 11 bases between them. This CDR3 has 14 amino acids. Looked up from germline, CDR1 is SGHRS and CDR2 is YFSETQ. DNA of the CDR3: TGCGCCAGCAGCTTGGTCGGAGGGATGTACGAGCAGTACTTC. Its translation: CASSLVGGMYEQYF. The variable domain in full, completed from reference TRBV5-1 and TRBJ2-7, reads KAGVTQTPRYLIKTRGQQVTLSCSPISGHRSVSWYQQTPGQGLQFLFEYFSETQRNKGNFPGRFSGRQFSNSRSEMNVSTLELGDSALYLCASSLVGGMYEQYFGPGTRLTVT.

V is TRBV6-1 and J is TRBJ1-5; 11 bases agree with TRBD1. The CDR3 spans 14 residues. The ends lost 3 bases at V and 7 bases at J; junction bases unmatched: 2. Germline values: CDR1 MNHNS, CDR2 SASEGT. The CDR3 DNA reads as TGTGCCAGCAGTGACCGGACAGGGGGCCAGCCCCAGCATTTT. Residues: CASSDRTGGQPQHF.

The gene calls are TRBV9 and TRBJ2-3; D unclear. CDR3 length: 13 amino acids. Germline V CDR1 and CDR2: SGDLS, YYNGEE. Between the trimmed V and J ends, which lost 4 bases and 3 bases, there was a span of 9 bases. CDR3 sequence (DNA): TGTGCCAGCAGCTCCACCGGGACAGATACGCAGTATTTT. This sequence encodes CASSSTGTDTQYF.

The chain carries TRBV4-3 and TRBJ2-7; D tentatively fits TRBD1 or TRBD2 (5 bases each). V lost 3 bases to trimming and J lost 2 bases, with 11 bases between them. From germline, CDR1 is LGHNA and CDR2 YSLEER. The CDR3 length is 14 residues. The CDR3 DNA reads as TGCGCCAGCAGCCACTGGGACGGAACCTACGAGCAGTACTTC. Translating gives CASSHWDGTYEQYF.

This clone was picked up one time. The chain links TRBV13 to TRBJ2-2; TRBD2 matches at 14 bases. J was trimmed by 5 bases and V by 4 bases; bases with no gene match: 3. Germline V CDR1 and CDR2: PRHDT, FYEKMQ (reference sequence). The CDR3 loop spans 16 amino acids. Here the CDR3 DNA reads TGTGCCAGCAGCTCTGGGACTAGCGGGAGAACCGGGGAGCTGTTTTTT. It codes for CASSSGTSGRTGELFF.

The chain is built from TRBV7-8 and TRBJ2-3, with 12 bases fitting TRBD2. Per germline, CDR1 SGHVS and CDR2 FQNEAQ. This CDR3 contains 17 residues. With V trimmed by 5 bases and J by 5 bases, 11 bases remained unmatched. CDR3 sequence: CASSPQLAGGTRDTQYF. CDR3 DNA: TGTGCCAGCAGCCCGCAGCTAGCGGGGGGGACTAGAGATACGCAGTATTTT. Variable domain in full (rest from reference TRBV7-8 and TRBJ2-3): GAGVSQSPRYKVAKRGQDVALRCDPISGHVSLFWYQQALGQGPEFLTYFQNEAQLDKSGLPSDRFFAERPEGSVSTLKIQRTQQEDSAVYLCASSPQLAGGTRDTQYFGPGTRLTVL.

With respect to this clone: The same CDR3 can be traced to other DNA sequences in this sample. The J gene is TRBJ2-1, the V gene TRBV6-6; D remains ambiguous. The CDR3 covers 13 residues. Trimming stripped 4 bases from V and 4 bases from J, with 8 bases between. Per the germline V gene, CDR1 is MNHNY and CDR2 is SVGAGI (reference sequence). In DNA, the CDR3 is TGTGCCAGCAGTTTCCAGGAGTACAATGAGCAGTTCTTC. Encoded protein: CASSFQEYNEQFF.

V usage is TRBV9 and J usage is TRBJ2-7; D possibly corresponds to TRBD2 (6 bases). Germline V lookup: CDR1 SGDLS, CDR2 YYNGEE. CDR3 length: 12 residues. The V end lost 4 bases, the J end lost 5 bases, and 10 bases lay between the germline ends. The CDR3 DNA follows: TGTGCCAGCAGCCCCGCGGGGAACGAGCAGTACTTC. Its translation is CASSPAGNEQYF.

This chain joins TRBV7-9 and TRBJ1-6, with a weak D call TRBD1 (6 bases). The CDR3 spans 16 residues. Trimming removed 1 base at V and 8 bases at J, with 15 bases between. CDR1 is SEHNR and CDR2 is FQNEAQ in the germline V gene (reference sequence). The CDR3 DNA is TGTGCCAGCAGCTTAGTTAGGGGGGGCGCGGATTCACCCCTCCACTTT. Amino acids: CASSLVRGGADSPLHF.

Written as DNA, the CDR3 is TGTGCCAGCAGTGACTCGACAGAAGCTAACTATGGCTACACCTTC. The encoded protein is CASSDSTEANYGYTF. V usage is TRBV6-4 and J usage is TRBJ1-2, with D tentatively TRBD1 (5 bases). Germline CDR1 is MRHNA and CDR2 is SNTAGT. The CDR3 has 15 amino acids. Trimming shortened V by 0 bases and J by 0 bases, and 8 bases separated the two germline ends.